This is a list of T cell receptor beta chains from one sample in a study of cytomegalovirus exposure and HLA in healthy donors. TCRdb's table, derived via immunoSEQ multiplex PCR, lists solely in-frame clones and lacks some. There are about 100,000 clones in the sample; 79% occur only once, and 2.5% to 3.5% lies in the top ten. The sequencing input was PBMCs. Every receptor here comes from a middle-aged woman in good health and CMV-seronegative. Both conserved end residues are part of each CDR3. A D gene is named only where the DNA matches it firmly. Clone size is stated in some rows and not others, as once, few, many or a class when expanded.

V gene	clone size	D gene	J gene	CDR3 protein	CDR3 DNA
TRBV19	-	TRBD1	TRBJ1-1	CASSKGTGAFDRSDTEAFF	TGTGCCAGTAGTAAGGGGACAGGAGCATTCGATCGATCGGACACTGAAGCTTTCTTT
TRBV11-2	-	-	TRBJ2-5	CASSLGGRGYQETQYF	TGTGCCAGCAGCTTAGGGGGACGGGGGTACCAAGAGACCCAGTACTTC
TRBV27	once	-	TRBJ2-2	CASSLQLPTTSGSGELFF	TGTGCCAGCAGTTTACAATTGCCGACAACTAGTGGGTCCGGGGAGCTGTTTTTT
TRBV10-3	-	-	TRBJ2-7	CAISSIDSYEQYF	TGTGCCATCAGTTCTATAGACAGCTACGAGCAGTACTTC
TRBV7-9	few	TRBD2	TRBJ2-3	CASSLRGSGETDTQYF	TGTGCCAGCAGCTTAAGAGGCAGCGGGGAAACAGATACGCAGTATTTT
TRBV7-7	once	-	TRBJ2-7	CASSLDRSYEQYF	TGTGCCAGCAGCTTGGACAGATCTTACGAGCAGTACTTC
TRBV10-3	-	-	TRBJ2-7	CATAPSSYEQYF	TGTGCCACCGCCCCTAGCTCCTACGAGCAGTACTTC
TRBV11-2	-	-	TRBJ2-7	CASSLNRDYYEQYF	TGTGCCAGCAGCTTAAACAGGGATTATTACGAGCAGTACTTC
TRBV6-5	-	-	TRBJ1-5	CASSYTTAQPQHF	TGTGCCAGCAGTTACACGACAGCTCAGCCCCAGCATTTT
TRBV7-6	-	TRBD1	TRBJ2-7	CASSPRDRAYEQYF	TGTGCCAGCAGCCCCCGGGACAGAGCCTACGAGCAGTACTTC
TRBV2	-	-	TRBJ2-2	CASSPSPGHTGELFF	TGTGCCAGCAGTCCATCTCCGGGTCACACCGGGGAGCTGTTTTTT
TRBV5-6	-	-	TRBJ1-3	CASTLARYGQKRNTIYF	TGTGCCAGCACCCTAGCTAGATACGGACAGAAAAGAAACACCATATATTTT
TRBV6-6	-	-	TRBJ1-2	CASSRTLSNYGYTF	TGTGCCAGCAGTAGGACACTATCTAACTATGGCTACACCTTC
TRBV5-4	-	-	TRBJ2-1	CASSLSATTKNEQFF	TGTGCCAGCAGCTTGAGCGCCACCACAAAGAATGAGCAGTTCTTC
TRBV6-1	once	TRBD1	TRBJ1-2	CASSAGQVDGYTF	TGTGCCAGCAGTGCAGGACAGGTGGATGGCTACACCTTC
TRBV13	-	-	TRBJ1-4	CASSFRSPTGGGEKLFF	TGTGCCAGCAGTTTCCGTTCCCCGACAGGTGGCGGGGAAAAACTGTTTTTT
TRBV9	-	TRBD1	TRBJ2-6	CASSPREGQGSLGANVLTF	TGTGCCAGCAGCCCCCGCGAGGGACAGGGGTCGTTGGGGGCCAACGTCCTGACTTTC
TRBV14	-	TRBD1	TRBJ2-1	CASSQGITGGASYNEQFF	TGTGCCAGCAGCCAAGGCATTACAGGGGGCGCGTCCTACAATGAGCAGTTCTTC
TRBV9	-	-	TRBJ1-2	CASSVRAGDGYTF	TGTGCCAGCAGCGTAAGGGCAGGGGACGGCTACACCTTC
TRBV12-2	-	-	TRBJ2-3	CASRYALGTSGSTDTQYF	TGTGCAAGTCGCTACGCCCTCGGGACTAGCGGGAGCACAGATACGCAGTATTTT
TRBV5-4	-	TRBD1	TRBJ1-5	CASSQDRDQPQHF	TGTGCCAGCAGCCAGGACAGGGATCAGCCCCAGCATTTT
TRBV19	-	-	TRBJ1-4	CASSIMSGSNEKLFF	TGTGCCAGTAGTATCATGTCGGGTTCTAATGAAAAACTGTTTTTT
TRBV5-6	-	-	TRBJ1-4	CASSLVRGTNEKLFF	TGTGCCAGCAGCTTGGTAAGGGGAACTAATGAAAAACTGTTTTTT
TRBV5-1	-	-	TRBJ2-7	CASSPRISSYEQYF	TGCGCCAGCAGCCCGAGGATCAGCTCCTACGAGCAGTACTTC
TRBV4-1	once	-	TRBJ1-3	CASRQSYSGNTIYF	TGCGCCAGCCGACAGAGTTACTCTGGAAACACCATATATTTT
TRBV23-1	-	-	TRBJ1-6	CASSQGHLPSSPLHF	TGCGCCAGCAGTCAAGGGCACCTCCCCAGTTCACCCCTCCACTTT
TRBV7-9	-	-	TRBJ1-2	CSSSLGGIGGYTF	TGTTCCAGCAGCTTGGGAGGGATAGGTGGCTACACCTTC
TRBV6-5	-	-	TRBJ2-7	CASSLQGGSYEQYF	TGTGCCAGCAGCCTCCAGGGGGGTTCCTACGAGCAGTACTTC
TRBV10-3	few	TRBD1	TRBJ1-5	CAISAGQGRNSNQPQHF	TGTGCCATCAGTGCCGGACAGGGGCGAAATAGCAATCAGCCCCAGCATTTT
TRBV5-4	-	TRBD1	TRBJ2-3	CASSSRTGGDTQYF	TGTGCCAGCAGCTCGAGGACAGGGGGAGATACGCAGTATTTT
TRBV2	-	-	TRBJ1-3	CASSEARTAGNTIYF	TGTGCCAGCAGTGAAGCACGGACAGCTGGAAACACCATATATTTT
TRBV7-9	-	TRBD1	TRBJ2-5	CASTRDRKKETQYF	TGTGCCAGCACCAGGGACAGGAAAAAAGAGACCCAGTACTTC
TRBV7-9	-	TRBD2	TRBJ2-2	CASTFSGGKGAGELFF	TGTGCCAGCACCTTTTCGGGAGGGAAGGGTGCCGGGGAGCTGTTTTTT
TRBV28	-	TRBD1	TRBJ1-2	CASSRPGQMTSYGYTF	TGTGCCAGCAGTCGTCCGGGACAGATGACCTCCTATGGCTACACCTTC
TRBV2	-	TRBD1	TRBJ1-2	CASRDRGVYGYTF	TGTGCCAGCAGGGACAGGGGGGTCTATGGCTACACCTTC
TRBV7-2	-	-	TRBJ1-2	CASSFARTASNYGYTF	TGTGCCAGCAGCTTTGCTCGGACAGCCTCTAACTATGGCTACACCTTC
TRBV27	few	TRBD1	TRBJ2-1	CASSFFTDRGDEQFF	TGTGCCAGCAGCTTTTTCACGGACAGGGGGGATGAGCAGTTCTTC
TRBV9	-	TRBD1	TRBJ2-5	CASSPDGTGTQETQYF	TGTGCCAGCAGCCCGGACGGGACAGGGACTCAAGAGACCCAGTACTTC
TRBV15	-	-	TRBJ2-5	CATSRVARETQYF	TGTGCCACCAGCAGAGTAGCTAGAGAGACCCAGTACTTC
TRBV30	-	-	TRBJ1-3	CAWSRLLSGNTIYF	TGTGCCTGGTCGAGACTCCTCTCTGGAAACACCATATATTTT
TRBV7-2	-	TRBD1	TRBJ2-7	CASSLAAGQGANEQYF	TGTGCCAGCAGCTTAGCAGCGGGACAGGGGGCCAACGAGCAGTACTTC
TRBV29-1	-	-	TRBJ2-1	CSVEDNRAYNEQFF	TGCAGCGTTGAAGATAACCGAGCCTACAATGAGCAGTTCTTC
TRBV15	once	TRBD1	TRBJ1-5	CATSRDGTGVGQPQHF	TGTGCCACCAGCAGAGATGGGACAGGGGTTGGTCAGCCCCAGCATTTT
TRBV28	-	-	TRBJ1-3	CASRGGLSSGNTIYF	TGTGCCAGCAGAGGAGGTTTAAGCTCTGGAAACACCATATATTTT
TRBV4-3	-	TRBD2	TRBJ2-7	CASSQEVGRGGYEQYF	TGCGCCAGCAGCCAAGAAGTGGGACGCGGGGGATACGAGCAGTACTTC
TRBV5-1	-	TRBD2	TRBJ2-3	CASSPGTSGDTQYF	TGCGCCAGCAGCCCCGGAACTAGCGGGGATACGCAGTATTTT
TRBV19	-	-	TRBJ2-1	CASSISGGEPYNEQFF	TGTGCCAGTAGTATTTCTGGCGGAGAACCATACAATGAGCAGTTCTTC
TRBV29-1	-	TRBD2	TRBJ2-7	CSVGTTYEQYF	TGCAGCGTGGGGACTACCTACGAGCAGTACTTC